This passage covers 21 T cell receptor beta chains from one sample sequenced in a study of technical replicates of blood from a handful of donors. The assay was immunoSEQ multiplex PCR, and TCRdb's table has in-frame clones only and misses some. The sample has 45,000 to 65,000 clones, 90% to 95% seen once. The sequenced sample was PBMCs. The receptors come from a human donor in good health. Some clones in this sample may be carry-over from other donors' samples.

The chain couples TRBV18 to TRBJ2-7, with 7 bases lining up with TRBD2. CDR1 is KGHSH and CDR2 is LQKENI in the germline V gene. The CDR3 extends over 11 amino acids. V lost 6 bases to trimming and J lost 7 bases; unmatched junction nucleotides: 3. CDR3 protein: CASSHGGEQYF. In DNA, the CDR3 is TGTGCCAGCTCGCACGGGGGGGAGCAGTACTTC.

This chain uses TRBV5-1 with TRBJ2-3; maybe TRBD1 (6 bases). Germline CDR1 and CDR2: SGHRS and YFSETQ. Trimming removed 4 bases at V and 6 bases at J, with 12 bases between. The CDR3 spans 13 residues. The CDR3 region is CASSPNRVDTQYF. The CDR3 DNA follows: TGCGCCAGCAGCCCAAACAGGGTGGATACGCAGTATTTT.

The CDR3 nucleotides are TGTGCCAGTAGTATCTCAGGGCCACCTGGGGCCAACGTCCTGACTTTC. This encodes CASSISGPPGANVLTF. The chain is built from TRBV19 and TRBJ2-6; D perhaps matches TRBD1 (5 bases). The CDR3 consists of 16 residues. V shed 3 bases and J shed 2 bases, with 11 bases lying between them. The V gene's germline CDR1 is LNHDA and CDR2 SQIVND (reference sequence).

This chain links TRBV9 with TRBJ1-2; TRBD1 might be the D (5 bases). Trimming pared 4 bases from V and 4 bases from J, leaving 14 bases between. Germline-derived CDR1 and CDR2 are SGDLS and YYNGEE. The CDR3 consists of 14 residues. CDR3 bases: TGTGCCAGCAGCCCCTCTGGAAGGGGCTATGGCTACACCTTC. Protein sequence: CASSPSGRGYGYTF.

The rearrangement links TRBV4-1 to TRBJ1-2, with D possibly TRBD1 on 5 matching bases. The germline gives CDR1 MGHRA, CDR2 YSYEKL. The CDR3 covers 15 residues. V was trimmed by 1 base and J by 2 bases, leaving 11 bases between them. CDR3 loop: CASSQVETANYGYTF. CDR3 DNA: TGCGCCAGCAGCCAAGTGGAGACAGCAAACTATGGCTACACCTTC.

This sequence joins TRBV7-7 and TRBJ1-3, with D hard to call. Germline-derived CDR1 and CDR2 are SSHAT and FNYEAQ (reference sequence). V lost 1 base to trimming and J lost 0 bases, with 4 bases between them. The CDR3 is 14 amino acids. This CDR3 is CASSLGGSGNTIYF. Here the CDR3 DNA reads TGTGCCAGCAGCTTAGGAGGCTCTGGAAACACCATATATTTT. Combining the CDR3 with reference TRBV7-7 and TRBJ1-3 gives the whole variable domain GAGVSQSPRYKVTKRGQDVTLRCDPISSHATLYWYQQALGQGPEFLTYFNYEAQPDKSGLPSDRFSAERPEGSISTLTIQRTEQRDSAMYRCASSLGGSGNTIYFGEGSWLTVV.

The V gene is TRBV27, the J gene TRBJ1-2; D gene ambiguous. The length of the CDR3 is 14 residues. V was clipped by 5 bases and J by 4 bases, with 14 bases between them. Per the germline V gene, CDR1 is MNHEY and CDR2 is SMNVEV (reference sequence). The chain's CDR3 is CASSTRESGYGYTF. The CDR3 region has the DNA TGTGCCAGCAGTACCCGCGAGTCAGGCTATGGCTACACCTTC.

V gene TRBV2 combines with J gene TRBJ2-4, with 10 bases identical to TRBD1. The CDR3 is 14 residues long. Trimming at V came to 4 bases and at J to 6 bases, leaving 3 bases not matched to a gene. The V gene's germline CDR1 is SNHLY and CDR2 FYNNEI. The CDR3 loop is CASSGQGARNIQYF. In DNA, the CDR3 is TGTGCCAGCAGTGGACAGGGGGCTCGAAACATTCAGTACTTC.

The rearrangement links TRBV20-1 to TRBJ2-1; tentative D call: TRBD2 (6 bases). CDR3 length equals 11 residues. Per the germline V gene, CDR1 is DFQATT and CDR2 is SNEGSKA (reference sequence). Trimming left V 6 bases short and J 6 bases short, with 9 bases between. The CDR3 here is CSAMTSNEQFF. CDR3 sequence (DNA): TGCAGTGCAATGACTAGCAATGAGCAGTTCTTC.

The genes are TRBV7-9 and TRBJ2-1; the match to TRBD1 covers 8 bases. Germline trimming cut 4 bases from V and 7 bases from J; bases unmatched to any gene: 12. CDR1 and CDR2 (germline): SEHNR, FQNEAQ (reference sequence). This CDR3 has 16 amino acids. CDR3 protein: CASSSRGQGADNEQFF. DNA of the CDR3: TGTGCCAGCAGCTCAAGGGGGCAGGGGGCGGATAATGAGCAGTTCTTC.

The chain is built from TRBV4-3 and TRBJ1-1; possible D gene TRBD1, 6 bases. This CDR3 comprises 15 residues. V lost 4 bases to trimming and J lost 4 bases, with 16 bases between them. Germline-derived CDR1 and CDR2 are LGHNA and YSLEER. The CDR3 loop reads CASSRQVGAVTEAFF. Here the CDR3 DNA reads TGCGCCAGCAGCCGCCAGGTGGGGGCGGTCACTGAAGCTTTCTTT.

The chain joins TRBV7-2 to TRBJ1-6, with a weak D call TRBD1 (5 bases). The V and J ends lost 5 bases and 5 bases respectively, with 13 bases between them. Germline loops: CDR1 SGHTA, CDR2 FQGNSA. The CDR3 consists of 15 residues. The CDR3, as DNA: TGTGCCAGCAGCCGCGGGGGGACCCATAATTCACCCCTCCACTTT. Translating gives CASSRGGTHNSPLHF.

The chain is built from TRBV30 and TRBJ2-7; 7 positions agree with TRBD1. Germline V gene sequence: CDR1 GTSNPN, CDR2 SVGIG (reference sequence). Trimming removed 2 bases from V and 2 bases from J; junction bases left unmatched: 21. The CDR3 has 19 amino acids. The CDR3: CAWSFPPSRDSPSAYEQYF. CDR3 DNA: TGTGCCTGGAGTTTCCCTCCCAGCCGGGACAGTCCCTCGGCCTACGAGCAGTACTTC.

This chain joins TRBV5-1 and TRBJ1-4, with D possibly matching TRBD1 (6 bases). V lost 4 bases to trimming and J lost 0 bases, with 16 bases between them. Germline CDR1 SGHRS, CDR2 YFSETQ. The CDR3 length is 17 residues. The CDR3 here is CASSIRGGGATNEKLFF. In DNA, the CDR3 is TGCGCCAGCAGCATCCGAGGGGGGGGTGCAACTAATGAAAAACTGTTTTTT.

The sample holds one count of this clone. This chain joins TRBV7-8 and TRBJ2-7; tentative D call: TRBD2 (6 bases). This CDR3 comprises 14 residues. Germline V gene lookup returns CDR1 SGHVS and CDR2 FQNEAQ. With 5 bases removed from V and 6 bases from J, the gap between germline ends came to 17 bases. CDR3 sequence (DNA): TGTGCCAGCAGCCCGCCGACTAGAATGGGCGAGCAGTACTTC. The encoded protein is CASSPPTRMGEQYF.

The V call is TRBV30, the J call TRBJ1-2; 8 positions agree with TRBD1. The ends lost 2 bases at V and 4 bases at J; junction bases unmatched: 3. The CDR3 contains 13 residues. Germline V gene sequence: CDR1 GTSNPN, CDR2 SVGIG (reference sequence). CDR3: CAWSPGQAYGYTF. The CDR3 bases are TGTGCCTGGAGTCCGGGACAGGCCTATGGCTACACCTTC.

The chain uses TRBV30 and TRBJ2-2; 14 bases map to TRBD2. CDR1 is GTSNPN, CDR2 SVGIG, per germline (reference sequence). The CDR3 has 14 amino acids. V was pared by 4 bases and J by 12 bases, with 7 bases of the junction left unmatched. The CDR3 is CAWTLGLAGEKLFF. The CDR3 coding sequence is TGTGCCTGGACCCTGGGACTAGCGGGAGAAAAGCTGTTTTTT.

This clone was recorded once. V usage is TRBV27 and J usage is TRBJ2-7; TRBD2 matches at 8 bases. The ends lost 0 bases at V and 5 bases at J; junction bases unmatched: 9. Germline assignment: CDR1 MNHEY and CDR2 SMNVEV (reference sequence). The CDR3 spans 16 residues. The CDR3 reads CASSLSSVSGNHEQYF. The CDR3 nucleotides are TGTGCCAGCAGTTTATCTTCGGTTAGCGGGAACCACGAGCAGTACTTC.

This sequence joins TRBV15 and TRBJ1-1; D might be TRBD1 (6 bases). Looked up from germline, CDR1 is LNHNV and CDR2 is YYDKDF (reference sequence). V was shortened by 3 bases and J by 4 bases, with 18 bases between the two germline ends. This CDR3 is built from 16 residues. CDR3 protein: CATSRGQGGRGTEAFF. CDR3 nucleotides: TGTGCCACCAGCAGGGGACAAGGAGGCAGGGGCACTGAAGCTTTCTTT.

This chain connects TRBV6-5 to TRBJ1-2; D unresolved. In germline, CDR1 is MNHEY, CDR2 SVGAGI. V was trimmed by 6 bases and J by 3 bases, leaving 11 bases between them. This CDR3 is 13 amino acids long. CDR3 region: CASSFLRDYGYTF. CDR3 nucleotides: TGTGCCAGCAGCTTTCTAAGAGACTATGGCTACACCTTC.

V and J are TRBV9 and TRBJ2-5; tentatively, D is TRBD1 (7 bases). CDR1 is SGDLS, CDR2 YYNGEE, per germline. With 3 bases removed from V and 3 bases from J, the gap between germline ends came to 9 bases. The CDR3 extends over 13 amino acids. CDR3 amino acids: CASSAGGKETQYF. The DNA of the CDR3 is TGTGCCAGCAGCGCAGGGGGGAAAGAGACCCAGTACTTC.